The T cell receptor (beta chain) under discussion was sequenced for a study of cytomegalovirus exposure and HLA in healthy donors. Study background: According to later analysis, the same platform produced the approximately 130 validation and approximately 630 first-cohort repertoires.

Findings and limits, study-wide: In vitro testing confirmed three CMV-associated chains as specific for CMV antigens. The TCR clusters that emerged in the first cohort tended, a later analysis found, to co-occur in the approximately 110 validation repertoires.

Sequencing used immunoSEQ multiplex PCR; TCRdb keeps in-frame clones, though not all of them. The profile shows fewer than 120,000 clones, roughly 89% of them singletons. Concerning this clone itself: Its antigen is still unknown.

This CDR3 spans 13 amino acids. Germline-derived CDR1 and CDR2 are LNHNV and YYDKDF (reference sequence). Between the trimmed V and J ends, which lost 5 bases and 4 bases, there was a span of 11 bases. The receptor's source is a woman under 30 in good health and CMV-seronegative. The chain recombines TRBV15 with TRBJ1-1; unclear D gene. The sequencing sample was made of PBMCs. In nucleotides, the CDR3 is TGTGCCACCAGCCCGTCCAGATCCACTGAAGCTTTCTTT. Protein product: CATSPSRSTEAFF.